One sample yielded the 27 T cell receptor beta chains listed below, sequenced in a study of T cells in Graves' hyperthyroidism and ophthalmopathy. Using RNA transcripts as the source, TCR beta CDR3 regions were amplified. An initial round of RT-PCR targeting the TCR CDR3 relied on the HTBI primer set. TCRdb processed the multiplex PCR reads anew with MiXCR; each CDR3 protein has one entry. The sample consists of 700,000 or so distinct CDR3 sequences, about a sixth of them appearing once. The sample taken for sequencing was blood. Every receptor here comes from a man between 18 and 35 years old with Graves' hyperthyroidism.

The J gene is TRBJ1-1, the V gene TRBV15; tentative D call: TRBD1 (5 bases). V was shortened by 1 base and J by 1 base, with 19 bases between the two germline ends. The CDR3 covers 18 residues. Germline V gene lookup returns CDR1 LNHNV and CDR2 YYDKDF (reference sequence). In DNA, the CDR3 is TGTGCCACCAGCAGAGCGAGGAGGAGGCCCGGGGGGAACACTGAAGCTTTCTTT. Amino acid sequence: CATSRARRRPGGNTEAFF.

In this sample, this clonotype turned up many times. This chain uses TRBV7-2 with TRBJ2-1, with 9 nucleotides matching TRBD1. Germline V gene data show CDR1 as SGHTA and CDR2 as FQGNSA. V dropped 1 base and J dropped 7; count of bases not matched to a gene: 2. The CDR3 has 14 amino acids. The CDR3 sequence is CASSLDRGRNEQFF. CDR3 in DNA: TGTGCCAGCAGCTTAGACAGGGGGCGGAATGAGCAGTTCTTC. Using reference TRBV7-2 and TRBJ2-1 for the parts outside the CDR3, the full variable domain is GAGVSQSPSNKVTEKGKDVELRCDPISGHTALYWYRQSLGQGLEFLIYFQGNSAPDKSGLPSDRFSAERTGGSVSTLTIQRTQQEDSAVYLCASSLDRGRNEQFFGPGTRLTVL.

Details on this clonotype: At one end the junction does not follow the germline gene, possibly because of a read error. The gene calls are TRBV6-2 or TRBV6-3 and TRBJ2-7; TRBD1 matches 8 bases. Germline loops: CDR1 MNHEY, CDR2 SVGEGT. The CDR3 runs 16 residues. This CDR3 is CASSTETGTGYYKQYF. DNA for the CDR3: TGTGCCAGCAGTACTGAAACCGGGACAGGATACTACAAGCAGTACTTC.

The chain uses TRBV24-1 and TRBJ2-5; tentative D call: TRBD2 (6 bases). Germline V CDR1 and CDR2: KGHDR, SFDVKD. The ends were cut back, 2 bases at V and 7 bases at J, with 13 bases in the middle. CDR3 length: 14 residues. CDR3 in amino acids: CATSDYGGQGTQYF. The CDR3 nucleotides read TGTGCCACCAGTGATTACGGGGGTCAGGGGACCCAGTACTTC.

This clonotype was seen ten or more times. The rearrangement links TRBV11-2 to TRBJ1-1, with 9 nucleotides matching TRBD1. Germline-derived CDR1 and CDR2 are SGHAT and FQNNGV. The CDR3 contains 15 residues. V shed 5 bases, J shed 5 bases, and the junction held 9 bases outside the gene matches. CDR3 sequence: CASSPRTGARTEAFF. The CDR3 DNA follows: TGTGCCAGCAGCCCCCGGACAGGGGCGAGGACTGAAGCTTTCTTT.

V gene TRBV9 combines with J gene TRBJ2-3; the D is unclear. From germline, CDR1 is SGDLS and CDR2 YYNGEE. The CDR3 contains 15 residues. V was cut by 0 bases and J by 0 bases, with 8 bases left in between. This CDR3 reads CASSVVATSTDTQYF. Here the CDR3 DNA reads TGTGCCAGCAGCGTAGTAGCAACTAGCACAGATACGCAGTATTTT.

V is TRBV5-6 and J is TRBJ2-1; tentative D call: TRBD2 (6 bases). V was trimmed by 4 bases and J by 3 bases, leaving 14 bases between them. In germline, CDR1 is SGHDT, CDR2 YYEEEE. The CDR3 has 15 amino acids. The CDR3 DNA follows: TGTGCCAGCAGCCCGTGGACTACCCTCTACAATGAGCAGTTCTTC. This encodes CASSPWTTLYNEQFF. The complete variable domain, with remaining parts taken from reference TRBV5-6 and TRBJ2-1, reads DAGVTQSPTHLIKTRGQQVTLRCSPKSGHDTVSWYQQALGQGPQFIFQYYEEEERQRGNFPDRFSGHQFPNYSSELNVNALLLGDSALYLCASSPWTTLYNEQFFGPGTRLTVL.

This clonotype was detected only a few times. The chain recombines TRBV15 with TRBJ2-1; TRBD2 might be the D (6 bases). Trimming took off 1 base at V and 5 bases at J, with 15 bases between the two ends. The CDR3 runs to 16 residues. Germline CDR1 is LNHNV and CDR2 is YYDKDF (reference sequence). The CDR3 DNA sequence: TGTGCCACCAGCAGAGGTGCTAGCGAAGCACACAATGAGCAGTTCTTC. Protein sequence: CATSRGASEAHNEQFF.

The J gene is TRBJ2-7, the V gene TRBV19; D unresolved. The ends were cut back, 3 bases at V and 0 bases at J, with 9 bases in the middle. The CDR3 has 14 amino acids. Germline assignment: CDR1 LNHDA and CDR2 SQIVND (reference sequence). The CDR3: CASSINLGSYEQYF. The CDR3 DNA sequence: TGTGCCAGTAGTATCAACTTAGGCTCCTACGAGCAGTACTTC.

The genes are TRBV27 and TRBJ2-2, with D possibly being TRBD2 (6 bases). Germline lookup yields CDR1 MNHEY and CDR2 SMNVEV (reference sequence). Trimming took off 3 bases at V and 0 bases at J, with 8 bases between the two ends. The CDR3 is made up of 15 amino acids. The CDR3 DNA sequence: TGTGCCAGCAGTTTCGCGGGGCCGAACACCGGGGAGCTGTTTTTT. Translation: CASSFAGPNTGELFF.

This clonotype has a handful of counts. This rearrangement joins TRBV20-1 to TRBJ2-7; weak D call: TRBD2 (5 bases). This CDR3 has 14 amino acids. Trimming left V 1 base short and J 6 bases short, with 16 bases between. The germline V gene has CDR1 DFQATT and CDR2 SNEGSKA (reference sequence). The CDR3 DNA reads as TGCAGTGCTAGAGGTCCGCGGGCAAGTGCCGAGCAGTACTTC. Its translation is CSARGPRASAEQYF.

This clonotype came up many times. The chain combines TRBV5-1 with TRBJ2-2; 8 positions agree with TRBD2. Germline loops: CDR1 SGHRS, CDR2 YFSETQ. Germline trimming cut 2 bases from V and 3 bases from J; bases unmatched to any gene: 6. The CDR3 spans 16 residues. The CDR3 DNA reads TGCGCCAGCAGCTTAACGGGAGGGCCTGACACCGGGGAGCTGTTTTTT. This encodes CASSLTGGPDTGELFF.

This clonotype has at least ten counts. The genes are TRBV6-2 or TRBV6-3 and TRBJ2-5; no reliable D call. Germline CDR1 MNHEY, CDR2 SVGEGT. The CDR3 totals 14 residues. Trimming cost V 0 bases and J 5 bases, with 10 bases left between them. Written as DNA, the CDR3 is TGTGCCAGCAGTTACTCAGGGTTTGGGGAGACCCAGTACTTC. It yields the protein CASSYSGFGETQYF.

This clonotype was seen many times. The V gene is TRBV28, the J gene TRBJ1-1; D gene ambiguous. V lost 4 bases, J lost 11 bases, and 17 bases lay in between. CDR1 is MDHEN and CDR2 is SYDVKM in the germline V gene. This CDR3 comprises 13 residues. The CDR3 here is CASSSVDGYGAFF. In DNA, the CDR3 is TGTGCCAGCAGTTCCGTGGACGGCTATGGGGCTTTCTTT. The full variable domain, rest sourced from reference TRBV28 and TRBJ1-1, is DVKVTQSSRYLVKRTGEKVFLECVQDMDHENMFWYRQDPGLGLRLIYFSYDVKMKEKGDIPEGYSVSREKKERFSLILESASTNQTSMYLCASSSVDGYGAFFGQGTRLTVV.

This clonotype was seen ten or more times. This chain uses TRBV7-9 with TRBJ2-7; D unresolved. V was trimmed by 4 bases and J by 7 bases, leaving 11 bases between them. CDR1 is SEHNR and CDR2 is FQNEAQ in the germline V gene (reference sequence). The CDR3 is 12 residues long. The DNA for the CDR3 is TGTGCCAGCAGCTCAGAGTGGGTTGAGCAGTACTTC. Translation: CASSSEWVEQYF.

This clonotype was counted a few times. The rearrangement links TRBV7-9 to TRBJ2-1, with TRBD1 matching over 9 bases. This CDR3 is 20 amino acids long. With V trimmed by 4 bases and J by 5 bases, 21 bases remained unmatched. The V gene's germline CDR1 is SEHNR and CDR2 FQNEAQ (reference sequence). Here the CDR3 DNA reads TGTGCCAGCAGCTCCCTAAGGACAGGGGTGGTTGGGAGGGCCCACAATGAGCAGTTCTTC. This codes for CASSSLRTGVVGRAHNEQFF.

This clonotype showed up many times. This rearrangement joins TRBV7-2 to TRBJ2-1; D not certain. Germline values: CDR1 SGHTA, CDR2 FQGNSA. This CDR3 has 13 residues. The ends were cut back, 2 bases at V and 5 bases at J, with 7 bases in the middle. In DNA, the CDR3 is TGTGCCAGCAGCTTATCGAGAAACAATGAGCAGTTCTTC. It is translated as CASSLSRNNEQFF.

This clonotype was seen repeatedly, ten times or more. The V call is TRBV12-3 or TRBV12-4, the J call TRBJ2-2; TRBD1 might be the D (6 bases). Between the trimmed V and J ends, which lost 8 bases and 3 bases, there was a span of 19 bases. The CDR3 covers 16 residues. CDR3 in amino acids: CASSTTGQGHTGELFF. The CDR3 region has the DNA TGTGCCAGCTCAACGACGGGTCAGGGGCACACCGGGGAGCTGTTTTTT.

This clonotype has ten or more counts. The CDR3 bases are TGTGCCAGCAGAACGACAGGGCGGAACAATGAGCAGTTCTTC. It codes for CASRTTGRNNEQFF. The J gene is TRBJ2-1, the V gene TRBV6-1; 7 nucleotides match TRBD1. Germline V gene lookup returns CDR1 MNHNS and CDR2 SASEGT. This CDR3 spans 14 amino acids. V lost 6 bases and J lost 5; bases outside the gene matches: 7.

This clonotype was seen repeatedly, ten times or more. The chain joins TRBV7-2 to TRBJ2-7; D gene ambiguous. The germline V gene encodes CDR1 SGHTA and CDR2 FQGNSA. Trimming removed 1 base from V and 5 bases from J, with 15 bases in between. The CDR3 totals 15 residues. The CDR3 DNA sequence: TGTGCCAGCAGCTTAGTTGGCGGTACGACGGACGAGCAGTACTTC. Translated, it gives CASSLVGGTTDEQYF.

The genes are TRBV7-8 and TRBJ2-5; 13 positions agree with TRBD2. This CDR3 is 16 amino acids long. V trimming: 5 bases; J trimming: 5 bases; junction bases outside the gene matches: 8. CDR1 is SGHVS, CDR2 FQNEAQ, per germline. CDR3 sequence: CASSPAPTSGRETQYF. The DNA of the CDR3 is TGTGCCAGCAGCCCAGCCCCGACTAGCGGGAGGGAGACCCAGTACTTC.

CDR3 bases: TGTGCCAGCTCAGCGGGGACAGGGACCTACAATGAGCAGTTCTTC. Encoded protein: CASSAGTGTYNEQFF. This chain links TRBV18 with TRBJ2-1, with 9 bases aligning to TRBD1. Trimming took 5 bases from V and 2 from J; bases not matched to a gene: 4. The germline V gene has CDR1 KGHSH and CDR2 LQKENI. The CDR3 length is 15 residues.

The table lists this clonotype with many counts. The V and J genes are TRBV30 and TRBJ1-1; D perhaps matches TRBD1 (5 bases). The V gene lost 3 bases and the J gene lost 4 bases, with 12 bases spanning the gap. The CDR3 sequence is 13 residues long. CDR1 is GTSNPN and CDR2 is SVGIG in the germline V gene (reference sequence). The CDR3 sequence: CAWRKGPFTEAFF. CDR3 coding DNA: TGTGCCTGGAGGAAGGGGCCTTTCACTGAAGCTTTCTTT.

The chain has TRBV7-3 and TRBJ2-3; D is perhaps TRBD1 (6 bases). The DNA end lines up better with TRBJ1-5; the J call may be wrong. The CDR3 loop spans 13 amino acids. Germline loops: CDR1 SGHTA, CDR2 FQGTGA. The CDR3 bases are TGTGCCAGCAGCTTCCAGGGGCGGGATACGCAGCATTTT. It encodes CASSFQGRDTQHF.

This clonotype was recorded at least ten times. The chain is built from TRBV28 and TRBJ2-5; 7 bases agree with TRBD1. Germline values: CDR1 MDHEN, CDR2 SYDVKM. V lost 6 bases and J lost 0; bases outside the gene matches: 7. The CDR3 is 15 residues long. The CDR3 nucleotides read TGTGCCAGCAGACCGGGACAGAAGTACCAAGAGACCCAGTACTTC. Amino acid sequence: CASRPGQKYQETQYF.

The sample holds a few counts of this clonotype. CDR3 loop: CASSLDPGGNTGELFF. In nucleotides, the CDR3 is TGTGCCAGCAGCTTAGACCCAGGGGGTAACACCGGGGAGCTGTTTTTT. The chain employs TRBV7-6 and TRBJ2-2; 7 positions match TRBD1. V shed 1 base and J 2 bases; nucleotides not matched to a gene: 4. Germline CDR1 is SGHVS and CDR2 is FNYEAQ. The CDR3 length is 16 residues.

This clonotype was recorded many times. V and J are TRBV12-3 or TRBV12-4 and TRBJ2-1; 7 bases align to TRBD2. V was clipped by 5 bases and J by 8 bases; unmatched bases: 6. This CDR3 has 13 residues. CDR3 nucleotide sequence: TGTGCCAGCAGTCTCCGGGGAGGGGATGAGCAGTTCTTC. This codes for CASSLRGGDEQFF.